This is a list of T cell receptor beta chains from one sample in a study of T cell responses to AZD1222 COVID-19 vaccine. Profiling relied on immunoSEQ multiplex PCR, and the TCRdb table lists in-frame clones only, not all of them. The table lists around 120,000 clones, about 85% of them singletons. Material: peripheral blood, obtained 28 days after the second AZD1222 dose. These receptors came from an adult who received the AZD1222 COVID-19 vaccine. CDR3s include the opening cysteine and the closing phenylalanine or tryptophan.

j_gene | len | v_gene | CDR3aa
TRBJ1-5 | 18 | TRBV18 | CASSPVQLSWISNQPQHF
TRBJ1-1 | 12 | TRBV28 | CASSPKVGEAFF
TRBJ1-1 | 14 | TRBV2 | CASSEATQNTEAFF
TRBJ1-2 | 14 | TRBV2 | CASHQIQGNYGYTF
TRBJ2-7 | 11 | TRBV7-9 | CASSLLAEQYF
TRBJ2-3 | 14 | TRBV7-8 | CASSPGQAGDTQYF
TRBJ1-1 | 14 | TRBV3-1/TRBV3-2 | CASRPLDRNTEAFF
TRBJ2-2 | 16 | TRBV6-2/TRBV6-3 | CASSYSQFANTGELFF
TRBJ2-3 | 16 | TRBV7-2 | CASSLRTSGGTDTQYF
TRBJ2-4 | 16 | TRBV5-4 | CASSSSLAGGQNIQYF
TRBJ1-2 | 15 | TRBV7-3 | CASSLTRTANYGYTF
TRBJ1-5 | 13 | TRBV19 | CASSALMNQPQHF
TRBJ1-2 | 14 | TRBV7-8 | CASSRTATNYGYTF
TRBJ1-5 | 14 | TRBV19 | CASSIDQGLQPQHF
TRBJ1-2 | 13 | TRBV12-3/TRBV12-4 | CASSRDRNYGYTF
TRBJ1-2 | 16 | TRBV9 | CASSTSGTQHVRGYTF
TRBJ1-1 | 14 | TRBV7-9 | CASSPPLGNTEAFF
TRBJ2-7 | 16 | TRBV27 | CASSTRGLDPYYEQYF
TRBJ2-6 | 14 | TRBV2 | CASSVAAGANVLTF
TRBJ1-5 | 13 | TRBV9 | CASSPRPDQPQHF
TRBJ2-1 | 15 | TRBV4-3 | CASSQDGLAGREQFF
TRBJ1-5 | 13 | TRBV12-3/TRBV12-4 | CASSLLKGGAQHF
TRBJ1-1 | 11 | TRBV29-1 | CSVSTYTEAFF
TRBJ2-2 | 16 | TRBV18 | CASSPVWQGNTGELFF
TRBJ2-7 | 14 | TRBV7-9 | CASSPRAPAYEQYF
TRBJ2-3 | 12 | TRBV28 | CASRHSPDTQYF